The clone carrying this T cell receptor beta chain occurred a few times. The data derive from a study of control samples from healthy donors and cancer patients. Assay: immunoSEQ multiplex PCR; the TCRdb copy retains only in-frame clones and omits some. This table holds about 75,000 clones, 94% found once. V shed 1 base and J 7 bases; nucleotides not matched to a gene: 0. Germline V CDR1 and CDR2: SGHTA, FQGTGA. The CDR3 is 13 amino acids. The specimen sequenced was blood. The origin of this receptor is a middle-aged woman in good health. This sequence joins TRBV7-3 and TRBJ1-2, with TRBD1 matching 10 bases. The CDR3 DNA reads TGTGCCAGCAGCTTAAGGGACAGGGGTGGCTACACCTTC. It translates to CASSLRDRGGYTF.